Sequencing of this TCR beta chain was carried out in a study of CD8 T cells in Susac syndrome. The RNA input was 0.5 to 1 ug, and it was reverse transcribed with random hexamers. One entry per CDR3 protein, called by TCRdb with MiXCR from the immunoSEQ multiplex PCR reads. The sample lists about 200,000 distinct CDR3 sequences, nearly 97% occurring once. CDR1 DFQATT and CDR2 SNEGSKA come from the germline V gene (reference sequence). The CDR3 contains 13 residues. V was pared by 1 base and J by 5 bases, with 11 bases between. Patients with stable or active relapsing-remitting disease, all of them treatment-naive, made up the multiple sclerosis controls.

Sequenced: CD4+ T cells from PBMCs. J is TRBJ2-5 and V is TRBV20-1; possibly TRBD2 for D (5 bases). The TCR was taken from a human donor with multiple sclerosis. The DNA for the CDR3 is TGCAGTGCTAGAGCGGGGTACGAGGAGACCCAGTACTTC. The encoded protein is CSARAGYEETQYF.